This T cell receptor (beta chain) was identified in a study of identical twins. Template switching added a universal primer binding site, and final cDNA carried unique molecular identifiers. TCRdb used MiXCR to reprocess the 5' RACE reads, holding one entry per CDR3 protein. The data hold about 450,000 distinct CDR3 sequences, with approximately 17% observed a single time. The CDR3 is 16 residues long. CDR1 is MDHEN, CDR2 SYDVKM, per germline. The ends were cut back, 3 bases at V and 4 bases at J, with 16 bases in the middle. This clonotype was counted a few times. Its antigen is unknown. Study-level findings and limits: Findings came from cross-sectional statistics, without long-term follow-up of donors.

The rearrangement joins TRBV28 to TRBJ2-1; D tentatively fits TRBD1 or TRBD2 (5 bases each). The specimen sequenced was naive T cells sorted from blood. The sequence came from a man over 45 in good health. The CDR3 coding sequence is TGTGCCAGCAGTTTTTACGGGGCCGGTACGTACAATGAGCAGTTCTTC. This codes for CASSFYGAGTYNEQFF.